This paragraph reports one TCR beta chain. This record comes from a study of shared clonotypes between healthy human individuals. Across the whole study: Per donor, three plates held CD4 naive cells, three held CD4 memory, two held CD8 naive and one held CD8 memory.

The germline V gene has CDR1 SGHNT and CDR2 YYREEE (reference sequence). V was clipped by 4 bases and J by 4 bases, with 11 bases between them. There are 14 residues in the CDR3. Naive CD4+ cells were CD45RA-selected; the remaining cells were memory. The method was immunoSEQ multiplex PCR; TCRdb's version includes in-frame clones alone and lacks a portion of them. The sample consists of 2 million to 3 million clones, roughly 93% of them appearing once. V usage is TRBV5-4 and J usage is TRBJ2-2; D possibly corresponds to TRBD2 (6 bases). Sequencing used naive CD4+ T cells from PBMCs. The subset denotes: CD45RA+ positively selected. This clonotype was obtained from a man aged 18 to 29 in good health. Some clones in this sample may be carry-over from other donors' samples. DNA of the CDR3: TGTGCCAGCAGCATCCGGACTACCACCGGGGAGCTGTTTTTT. Its translation is CASSIRTTTGELFF. Full variable domain (missing parts from reference TRBV5-4 and TRBJ2-2): ETGVTQSPTHLIKTRGQQVTLRCSSQSGHNTVSWYQQALGQGPQFIFQYYREEENGRGNFPPRFSGLQFPNYSSELNVNALELDDSALYLCASSIRTTTGELFFGEGSRLTVL.